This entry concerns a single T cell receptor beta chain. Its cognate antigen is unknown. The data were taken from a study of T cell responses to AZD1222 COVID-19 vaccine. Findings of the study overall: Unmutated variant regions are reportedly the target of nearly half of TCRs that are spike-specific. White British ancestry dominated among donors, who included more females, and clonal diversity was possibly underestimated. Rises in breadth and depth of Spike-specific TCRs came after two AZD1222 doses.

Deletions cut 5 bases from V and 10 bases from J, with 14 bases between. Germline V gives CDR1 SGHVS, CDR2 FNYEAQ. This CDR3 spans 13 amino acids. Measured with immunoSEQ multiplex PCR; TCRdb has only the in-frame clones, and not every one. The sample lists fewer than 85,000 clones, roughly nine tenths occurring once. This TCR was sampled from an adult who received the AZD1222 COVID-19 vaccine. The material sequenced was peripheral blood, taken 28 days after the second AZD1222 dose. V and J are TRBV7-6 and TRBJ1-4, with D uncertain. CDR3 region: CASSNLPGVKLFF. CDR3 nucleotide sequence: TGTGCCAGCAGCAACCTCCCGGGCGTAAAACTGTTTTTT.